This entry features one TCR beta chain sequence. This entry belongs to a study of T cell responses to AZD1222 COVID-19 vaccine. Repertoires were generated with immunoSEQ multiplex PCR, while TCRdb's copy carries only in-frame clones and drops some. The data hold over 100,000 clones, with approximately 91% observed a single time. This specimen was peripheral blood, taken on day 0 of AZD1222 vaccination. The TCR comes from an adult in good health.

The CDR3 bases are TGTGCCAGCAGCTTGAGCATGATCACAGATACGCAGTATTTT. Protein product: CASSLSMITDTQYF. The V gene is TRBV7-3, the J gene TRBJ2-3; D is undetermined. Germline lookup yields CDR1 SGHTA and CDR2 FQGTGA. The CDR3 loop spans 14 amino acids. Trimming took off 3 bases at V and 2 bases at J, with 9 bases between the two ends.